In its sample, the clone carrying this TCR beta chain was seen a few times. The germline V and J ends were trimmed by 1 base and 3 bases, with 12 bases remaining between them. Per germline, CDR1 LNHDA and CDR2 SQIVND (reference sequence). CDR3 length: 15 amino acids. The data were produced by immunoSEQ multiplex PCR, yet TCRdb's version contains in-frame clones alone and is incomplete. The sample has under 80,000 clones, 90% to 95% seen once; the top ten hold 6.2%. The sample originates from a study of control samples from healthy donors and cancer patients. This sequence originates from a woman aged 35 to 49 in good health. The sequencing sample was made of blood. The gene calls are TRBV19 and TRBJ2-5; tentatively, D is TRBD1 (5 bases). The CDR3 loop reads CASSIGHRGEETQYF. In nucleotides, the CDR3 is TGTGCCAGTAGTATAGGGCATAGGGGCGAAGAGACCCAGTACTTC.